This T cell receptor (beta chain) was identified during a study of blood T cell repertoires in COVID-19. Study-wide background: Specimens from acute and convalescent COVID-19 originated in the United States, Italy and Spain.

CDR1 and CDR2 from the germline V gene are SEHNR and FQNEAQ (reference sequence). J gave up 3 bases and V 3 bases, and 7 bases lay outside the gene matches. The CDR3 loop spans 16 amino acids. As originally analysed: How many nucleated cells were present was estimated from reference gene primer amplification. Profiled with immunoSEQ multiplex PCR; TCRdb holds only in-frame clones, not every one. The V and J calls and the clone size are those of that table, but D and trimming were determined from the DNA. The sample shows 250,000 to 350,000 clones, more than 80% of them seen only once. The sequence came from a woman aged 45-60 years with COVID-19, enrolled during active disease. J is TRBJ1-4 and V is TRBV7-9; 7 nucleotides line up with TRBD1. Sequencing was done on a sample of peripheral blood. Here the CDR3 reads CASSLASGGSNEKLFF. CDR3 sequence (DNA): TGTGCCAGCAGCTTGGCTTCAGGGGGATCTAATGAAAAACTGTTTTTT.